The 4 T cell receptor beta chains below all came from one sample that was sequenced in a study of identical twins. TCRdb re-analysed the 5' RACE reads in MiXCR, keeping a single row per CDR3 protein. The data show hundreds of thousands of distinct CDR3 sequences, with around 5.7% seen just once and roughly 1.6% held by the top ten. Input material: naive T cells sorted from blood. The receptors derive from a man younger than 35 in good health.

The rearrangement joins TRBV11-2 to TRBJ2-1; 12 nucleotides match TRBD2. CDR1 and CDR2 (germline): SGHAT, FQNNGV. The V segment lost 3 bases and the J segment 0 bases; nucleotides outside the gene matches: 9. The CDR3 is 19 amino acids. In DNA, the CDR3 is TGTGCCAGCAGCTTCCCAACTAGCGGGAGGAAAAGCTCCTACAATGAGCAGTTCTTC. Its protein is CASSFPTSGRKSSYNEQFF.

The table lists this clonotype with a few counts. The chain joins TRBV5-1 to TRBJ1-1; 9 nucleotides align to TRBD1. The CDR3 runs 14 residues. V lost 4 bases to trimming and J lost 6 bases; unmatched junction nucleotides: 7. Germline CDR1 reads SGHRS; CDR2 reads YFSETQ. The DNA of the CDR3 is TGCGCCAGCAGCGTACAGGGGGCGCGCTCTGAAGCTTTCTTT. Residues: CASSVQGARSEAFF.

This clonotype turned up a few times. The V and J genes are TRBV24-1 and TRBJ2-3, with D perhaps matching TRBD1 (6 bases). This CDR3 has 16 amino acids. Germline CDR1 reads KGHDR; CDR2 reads SFDVKD. Between the trimmed V and J ends, which lost 3 bases and 1 base, there was a span of 13 bases. The CDR3 DNA follows: TGTGCCACCAGTGATCCAGGGGAGTCAGGCACAGATACGCAGTATTTT. This translates into CATSDPGESGTDTQYF.

The rearrangement uses TRBV20-1 and TRBJ2-3; 11 nucleotides line up with TRBD2. V lost 5 bases, J lost 3 bases, and 10 bases stayed unmatched. Per germline, CDR1 DFQATT and CDR2 SNEGSKA (reference sequence). The CDR3 has 16 residues. CDR3 protein: CSARYSGRALTDTQYF. The CDR3 coding sequence is TGCAGTGCTCGGTATAGCGGGAGGGCCTTAACAGATACGCAGTATTTT.